Below, 25 T cell receptor beta chains from the same sample are listed, as sequenced in a study of regulatory T cells in long-lasting Graves disease. According to the study, TCR beta libraries were built with iRepertoire HTBI primers and CDR3-region Arm-PCR. TCRdb re-derived calls from the multiplex PCR reads in MiXCR, one entry per CDR3 protein. Altogether 440,000 or so distinct CDR3 sequences are present, about 15% being singletons, with the ten largest covering about 10%. The sample's time point: newly diagnosed GD, antithyroid drugs for less than 3 months. With RNA extracted from PBMCs as input, the TCR library was made. The sample was also reused in another study, on T cells in Graves' hyperthyroidism and ophthalmopathy.

The sequenced sample was peripheral blood mononuclear cells (PBMCs), obtained at new diagnosis, from a patient treated with antithyroid drugs. The receptors derive from a young woman with Graves disease.

This clonotype has only a few counts. A read error may account for a junction end that differs from germline. V usage is TRBV20-1 and J usage is TRBJ2-7, with 10 bases that match TRBD2. This CDR3 is 13 amino acids long. Germline values: CDR1 DFQATT, CDR2 SNEGSKA (reference sequence). The DNA of the CDR3 is TGCAGTGCTTCTAGCGGGAGTTCCTACGAGCGGTACTTC. Protein: CSASSGSSYERYF.

As for this clonotype: A much larger clone lies a single base off, so this may be a read error. The chain recombines TRBV18 with TRBJ2-7; 8 nucleotides line up with TRBD2. This CDR3 has 14 residues. The V gene's germline CDR1 is KGHSH and CDR2 LQKENI. In DNA, the CDR3 is TGTGCCAGCTCACCACAGCGGGAGTCCTACGATCAGTACTTC. Its translation: CASSPQRESYDQYF.

At least ten counts were recorded for this clonotype. In DNA form, the CDR3 reads TGTGCCACCAGTGAGGGGACCTACAATGAGCAGTTCTTC. This sequence encodes CATSEGTYNEQFF. The chain links TRBV24-1 to TRBJ2-1; D is undetermined. Germline CDR1 is KGHDR and CDR2 is SFDVKD. V was cut by 4 bases and J by 2 bases, with 5 bases left in between. The CDR3 loop spans 13 amino acids.

This clonotype was found many times. The chain has TRBV28 and TRBJ2-7, with 8 bases matching TRBD1. Germline values: CDR1 MDHEN, CDR2 SYDVKM. V was pared by 10 bases and J by 4 bases, with 15 bases of the junction left unmatched. The CDR3 runs to 15 residues. The chain's CDR3 is CATLPGTGTPYEQYF. Here the CDR3 DNA reads TGTGCCACTCTTCCGGGGACAGGTACGCCTTACGAGCAGTACTTC.

This chain connects TRBV6-2 or TRBV6-3 to TRBJ1-3, with D hard to call. Trimming removed 2 bases at V and 0 bases at J, with 5 bases between. The CDR3 covers 14 residues. CDR1 is MNHEY and CDR2 is SVGEGT in the germline V gene. This CDR3 reads CASSYGISGNTIYF. In DNA form, the CDR3 reads TGTGCCAGCAGTTACGGCATCTCTGGAAACACCATATATTTT.

The V call is TRBV29-1, the J call TRBJ2-1; the D is unclear. CDR3 length: 10 residues. Trimming took off 4 bases at V and 7 bases at J, with 5 bases between the two ends. CDR1 and CDR2 (germline): SQVTM, ANQGSEA. The DNA of the CDR3 is TGCAGCGTTGTCGCAAATGAGCAGTTCTTC. Encoded protein: CSVVANEQFF.

The chain is built from TRBV24-1 and TRBJ2-1; TRBD2 matches at 10 bases. The CDR3 runs 17 residues. The V and J ends lost 3 bases and 0 bases, in that order; junction bases with no gene match: 4. In germline, CDR1 is KGHDR, CDR2 SFDVKD. The CDR3 DNA is TGTGCCACCAGTGATCTCCGGACTAGCGGCTCCTACAATGAGCAGTTCTTC. Protein product: CATSDLRTSGSYNEQFF.

This clonotype was found many times. The V gene is TRBV18, the J gene TRBJ2-5; 7 nucleotides agree with TRBD2. V was clipped by 5 bases and J by 4 bases; unmatched bases: 16. The germline V gene encodes CDR1 KGHSH and CDR2 LQKENI. The CDR3 consists of 17 residues. The CDR3 DNA is TGTGCCAGCTCAGGACGACTAGGTCGGGAGGAGGCAGAGACCCAGTACTTC. Its translation is CASSGRLGREEAETQYF.

This clonotype was found a few times. The gene calls are TRBV3-1 and TRBJ2-5; D gene ambiguous. V was clipped by 3 bases and J by 4 bases, with 9 bases between them. There are 13 residues in the CDR3. Germline assignment: CDR1 LGHDT and CDR2 YNNKEL (reference sequence). The CDR3 loop is CASSHDDRETQYF. The CDR3 bases are TGTGCCAGCAGCCACGACGACCGAGAGACCCAGTACTTC.

This clonotype occurred many times. The chain joins TRBV29-1 to TRBJ1-1; 7 bases fit TRBD1. Germline CDR1 and CDR2: SQVTM and ANQGSEA. V gave up 6 bases and J gave up 5 bases; unmatched junction bases: 3. The CDR3 has 11 amino acids. CDR3 region: CSVTGETEAFF. The CDR3, as DNA: TGCAGCGTAACAGGGGAGACTGAAGCTTTCTTT. Looking up the rest from reference TRBV29-1 and TRBJ1-1 gives the full variable domain: SAVISQKPSRDICQRGTSLTIQCQVDSQVTMMFWYRQQPGQSLTLIATANQGSEATYESGFVIDKFPISRPNLTFSTLTVSNMSPEDSSIYLCSVTGETEAFFGQGTRLTVV.

This clonotype came up many times. The rearrangement uses TRBV11-2 and TRBJ2-1, with 9 bases lining up with TRBD2. From germline, CDR1 is SGHAT and CDR2 FQNNGV. The CDR3 covers 14 residues. J lost 10 bases, V lost 4 bases, and 8 bases had no gene match. The CDR3 nucleotides are TGTGCCAGCAGCTCGTTAGCGGGAGTGTCCGAGCAGTTCTTC. Protein product: CASSSLAGVSEQFF.

This clonotype was found a few times. The CDR3 sequence: CASSRMNGVEAFF. The CDR3, as DNA: TGTGCCAGTAGTCGGATGAACGGTGTTGAAGCTTTCTTT. The chain recombines TRBV19 with TRBJ1-1; D is unresolved. The germline V gene encodes CDR1 LNHDA and CDR2 SQIVND (reference sequence). The CDR3 spans 13 residues. Trimming took 5 bases from V and 7 from J, leaving 14 bases between them.

This clonotype showed up just a few times. V usage is TRBV6-5 and J usage is TRBJ1-1, with a weak D call TRBD1 (5 bases). This CDR3 spans 17 amino acids. Germline V gives CDR1 MNHEY, CDR2 SVGAGI. Trimming pared 0 bases from V and 0 bases from J, leaving 14 bases between. The CDR3: CASSYSKTRQLNTEAFF. As DNA, the CDR3 is TGTGCCAGCAGTTACTCGAAGACCCGACAGTTGAACACTGAAGCTTTCTTT.

Ten or more counts support this clonotype. Relative to the germline gene, one junction end is altered; a read error may explain this. The chain has TRBV7-9 and TRBJ1-1; TRBD1 agrees at 8 bases. Germline-derived CDR1 and CDR2 are SEHNR and FQNEAQ (reference sequence). The CDR3 contains 16 residues. CDR3 DNA sequence: TGCGCCAGCAGCCAGTCTGACAGGGGACCTGACACTGAAGCTTTCTTT. Its protein product is CASSQSDRGPDTEAFF.

This rearrangement joins TRBV20-1 to TRBJ2-5, with D unclear. This CDR3 has 13 amino acids. V shed 3 bases and J shed 2 bases, with 10 bases lying between them. The germline V gene encodes CDR1 DFQATT and CDR2 SNEGSKA (reference sequence). The CDR3 sequence is CSASVSGQETQYF. CDR3 coding DNA: TGCAGTGCTAGTGTGTCAGGTCAAGAGACCCAGTACTTC.

This clonotype was found a few times. The chain links TRBV14 to TRBJ2-3; D not certain. This CDR3 spans 16 amino acids. With 0 bases removed from V and 2 bases from J, the gap between germline ends came to 12 bases. The germline V gene has CDR1 SGHDN and CDR2 FVKESK. CDR3 protein: CASSQDLWTLTDTQYF. CDR3 in DNA: TGTGCCAGCAGCCAAGATCTGTGGACCCTCACAGATACGCAGTATTTT.

This clonotype occurred a few times. This rearrangement joins TRBV5-1 to TRBJ2-2; 9 bases match TRBD1. J gave up 3 bases and V 6 bases, and 6 bases lay outside the gene matches. Germline-derived CDR1 and CDR2 are SGHRS and YFSETQ. This CDR3 contains 15 residues. The CDR3, as DNA: TGCGCCAGCAAAGCAACAGGGGGCGACACCGGGGAGCTGTTTTTT. Its translation is CASKATGGDTGELFF.

The sample holds a few counts of this clonotype. The rearrangement links TRBV6-5 to TRBJ2-4; D uncertain. Germline assignment: CDR1 MNHEY and CDR2 SVGAGI. V was cut by 2 bases and J by 6 bases, with 11 bases left in between. The CDR3 sequence is 14 residues long. Here the CDR3 DNA reads TGTGCCAGCAGTTACCCGGCGACGGGAAACATTCAGTACTTC. Residues: CASSYPATGNIQYF.

In this sample, this clonotype turned up many times. The V gene is TRBV2, the J gene TRBJ2-1; D gene unclear. The CDR3 consists of 13 residues. V shed 4 bases and J shed 4 bases, with 8 bases lying between them. Germline V gene lookup returns CDR1 SNHLY and CDR2 FYNNEI. In DNA, the CDR3 is TGTGCCAGCAGTGGTACGACTTACAATGAGCAGTTCTTC. Amino acid sequence: CASSGTTYNEQFF.

The chain joins TRBV7-2 to TRBJ1-1; 9 nucleotides match TRBD1. The germline V gene has CDR1 SGHTA and CDR2 FQGNSA. With 5 bases clipped from V and 6 bases from J, the junction kept 10 bases outside the gene matches. The CDR3 extends over 15 amino acids. The CDR3: CASSRPTGQGAEAFF. Here the CDR3 DNA reads TGTGCCAGCAGCAGGCCGACGGGACAGGGCGCTGAAGCTTTCTTT.

This clonotype was counted at least ten times. The V gene is TRBV20-1, the J gene TRBJ1-1, with D unclear. V shed 1 base and J shed 10 bases, with 16 bases lying between them. Per germline, CDR1 DFQATT and CDR2 SNEGSKA (reference sequence). The CDR3 covers 13 residues. As DNA, the CDR3 is TGCAGTGCTAGAGCTCCGGCGGGGTTTGGAGCTTTCTTT. This gives the protein CSARAPAGFGAFF.

At least ten counts were recorded for this clonotype. The chain carries TRBV6-2 or TRBV6-3 and TRBJ1-2; 7 positions agree with TRBD1. Germline lookup yields CDR1 MNHEY and CDR2 SVGEGT. This CDR3 has 16 residues. With 5 bases clipped from V and 3 bases from J, the junction kept 12 bases outside the gene matches. The CDR3 is CASSPGTDIVDYGYTF. The CDR3 bases are TGTGCCAGCAGTCCCGGGACAGATATCGTCGACTATGGCTACACCTTC.

This clonotype was seen repeatedly, ten times or more. The V gene is TRBV28, the J gene TRBJ2-7; D could derive from TRBD1 or TRBD2 (5 bases each). V was clipped by 7 bases and J by 5 bases, with 18 bases between them. The CDR3 extends over 14 amino acids. Germline CDR1 is MDHEN and CDR2 is SYDVKM. CDR3 in DNA: TGTGCCAGCATTGGGGGAGAGGTGGCTAACGAGCAGTACTTC. Protein sequence: CASIGGEVANEQYF.

This clonotype appeared a few times. The V call is TRBV9, the J call TRBJ2-7; D may be TRBD2 (6 bases). This CDR3 has 13 residues. Germline V gene data show CDR1 as SGDLS and CDR2 as YYNGEE. Trimming pared 1 base from V and 4 bases from J, leaving 9 bases between. CDR3 sequence reads: CASSVTSGYEQYF. The CDR3 nucleotides are TGTGCCAGCAGCGTAACGAGCGGGTACGAGCAGTACTTC.

This clonotype came up a few times. V is TRBV5-6 and J is TRBJ2-7, with 9 bases that match TRBD1. With 4 bases clipped from V and 3 bases from J, the junction kept 8 bases outside the gene matches. This CDR3 has 15 residues. The germline CDR1 and CDR2 sequences are SGHDT and YYEEEE. The CDR3 spells CASSDNWDRDYEQYF. The CDR3 nucleotides are TGTGCCAGCAGCGATAACTGGGACAGGGACTACGAGCAGTACTTC.